This is a list of T cell receptor beta chains from one sample in a study of multiple sclerosis patients with progressive multifocal leukoencephalopathy. The data were produced by immunoSEQ multiplex PCR, yet TCRdb's version contains in-frame clones alone and is incomplete. The sample has approximately 30,000 clones; roughly 90% are singletons. Specimen: PBMCs, collected from a patient treated with natalizumab. All receptors derive from a middle-aged woman with progressive multifocal leukoencephalopathy. CDR3s include the opening cysteine and the closing phenylalanine or tryptophan. The D gene is left open where the match is weak. Expanded clones get a size class; other rows say once, few or many, or leave the size out.

V gene,CDR3 length,D gene,J gene,clone size,CDR3 DNA,CDR3 protein
TRBV7-2,15,.,TRBJ1-6,.,TGTGCCAGCAGCGGCTCCGCACTTTATAATTCACCCCTCCACTTT,CASSGSALYNSPLHF
TRBV23-1,18,TRBD1,TRBJ1-2,once,TGCGCCAGCAGTCAGATTGGACAGGGGGCCGGAGGTAACTATGGCTACACCTTC,CASSQIGQGAGGNYGYTF
TRBV28,15,.,TRBJ1-5,.,TGTGCCAGCAAGTCCGGGACACTCAGCAATCAGCCCCAGCATTTT,CASKSGTLSNQPQHF
TRBV6-5,16,TRBD2,TRBJ2-5,.,TGTGCCAGCAGTTACACGGCTAGCGGGAGGAGAGAGACCCAGTACTTC,CASSYTASGRRETQYF
TRBV6-6,14,TRBD1,TRBJ1-5,.,TGTGCCAGCAGCCAGACAGGGGGCAATCAGCCCCAGCATTTT,CASSQTGGNQPQHF
TRBV6-1,14,.,TRBJ1-2,few,TGTGCCAGCAGTGATCCGGGGAAATCCTATGGCTACACCTTC,CASSDPGKSYGYTF
TRBV15,14,TRBD1,TRBJ1-1,once,TGTGCCACCAGCACAAGACAGGGGGACACTGAAGCTTTCTTT,CATSTRQGDTEAFF
TRBV5-6,15,.,TRBJ2-5,.,TGTGCCAGCAGCTTGCCACAAATGTACCAAGAGACCCAGTACTTC,CASSLPQMYQETQYF
TRBV25-1,12,.,TRBJ1-2,.,TGTGCCACCTCGGACGGGGGCTATGGCTACACCTTC,CATSDGGYGYTF
TRBV6-5,13,.,TRBJ2-3,.,TGTGCCAGCACCAGACAGGACACAGATACGCAGTATTTT,CASTRQDTDTQYF
TRBV19,15,TRBD1,TRBJ2-2,few,TGTGCCAGTAGTCCGGGACAGGGTAACACCGGGGAGCTGTTTTTT,CASSPGQGNTGELFF
TRBV2,13,.,TRBJ1-3,.,TGTGCCAGCAGTGTACGGCGGGAGCACACCATATATTTT,CASSVRREHTIYF
TRBV6-5,14,.,TRBJ2-5,.,TGTGCCAGCAGTTACCAACACCGAGGCGAGACCCAGTACTTC,CASSYQHRGETQYF
TRBV10-3,20,TRBD2,TRBJ2-7,.,TGTGCCATCAGTGCGAAGACAGGGGCCCCGGGACTAGCGGGAGGTAACGAGCAGTACTTC,CAISAKTGAPGLAGGNEQYF
TRBV2,18,TRBD1,TRBJ2-7,.,TGTGCCAGCAGTGAATCGTCACCCTTCGGGACAGGGCTCTACGAGCAGTACTTC,CASSESSPFGTGLYEQYF
TRBV7-2,13,.,TRBJ2-1,.,TGTGCCAGCAGCTTAGTTGGTTCTTATGAGCAGTTCTTC,CASSLVGSYEQFF
TRBV29-1,17,TRBD2,TRBJ2-5,once,TGCAGCGTTGAAGATCCAGCTAGCGGGGGGTGGCAAGAGACCCAGTACTTC,CSVEDPASGGWQETQYF
TRBV19,13,.,TRBJ1-1,once,TGTGCCAGTAGTATGACAGCGGCCACTGAAGCTTTCTTT,CASSMTAATEAFF
TRBV6-5,14,TRBD1,TRBJ1-2,.,TGTGCCAGCAGCCGACAGGGAGGTCGCTATGGCTACACCTTC,CASSRQGGRYGYTF
TRBV4-1,14,TRBD1,TRBJ1-4,.,TGCGCCAGCAGGCATCGACAGGGTGATGAAAAACTGTTTTTT,CASRHRQGDEKLFF
TRBV20-1,10,.,TRBJ1-2,.,TGCAGTGCTAGCGGTGAAGGCTACACCTTC,CSASGEGYTF
TRBV6-6,14,.,TRBJ2-1,.,TGTGCCAGCAGCAGACAGTCGGTCTACAATGAGCAGTTCTTC,CASSRQSVYNEQFF
TRBV11-2,12,.,TRBJ2-7,.,TGTGCCAGCAGCCCCCGGGGGTGGCAGGGAAACTTC,CASSPRGWQGNF
TRBV6-1,13,.,TRBJ1-5,.,TGTGCCAGCAGAAAATATAGCAATCAGCCCCAGCATTTT,CASRKYSNQPQHF
TRBV5-1,15,TRBD1,TRBJ1-2,few,TGCGCCAGCAGCTTGGGGGGACAGGGACAGACTGGCTACACCTTC,CASSLGGQGQTGYTF